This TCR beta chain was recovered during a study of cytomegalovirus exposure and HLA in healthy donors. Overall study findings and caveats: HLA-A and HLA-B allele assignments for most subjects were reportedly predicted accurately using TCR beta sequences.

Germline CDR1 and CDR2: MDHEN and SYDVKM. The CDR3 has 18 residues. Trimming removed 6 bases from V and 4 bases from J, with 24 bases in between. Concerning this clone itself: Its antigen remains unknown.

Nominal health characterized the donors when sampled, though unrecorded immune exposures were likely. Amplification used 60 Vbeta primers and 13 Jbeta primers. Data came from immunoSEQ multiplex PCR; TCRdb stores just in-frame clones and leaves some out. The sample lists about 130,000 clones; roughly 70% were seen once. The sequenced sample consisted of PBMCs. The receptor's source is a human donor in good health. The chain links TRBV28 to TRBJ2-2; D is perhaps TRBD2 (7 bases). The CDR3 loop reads CASSQGLAVGVVTGELFF. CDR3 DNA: TGTGCCAGCAGCCAGGGGCTAGCGGTAGGAGTGGTCACCGGGGAGCTGTTTTTT.